This T cell receptor (beta chain) derives from a study of Ad26.COV2.S vaccination and SARS-CoV-2 variants. At the level of the study: Ad26.COV2.S, an intramuscular injection, was given once or twice 56 days apart.

Profiling relied on immunoSEQ multiplex PCR, and the TCRdb table lists in-frame clones only, not all of them. This table holds about 220,000 clones, 88% found once. Stated treatment: roughly 19 received Ad26.COV2.S at low or high dose, single or two shots; several received placebo; per-sample allocation not given. Sample collection was performed on day 63 after the first vaccine or placebo injection. An adult donor aged 18-55 years was enrolled in Boston. Study-wide points: Similar non-spike TCR breadth was seen in vaccine and placebo recipients. People who got the vaccine had more spike-specific TCR breadth than people who got placebo.

V lost 7 bases and J 4 bases, leaving 11 bases between the germline ends. Germline V CDR1 and CDR2: MGHDK, SYGVNS. The CDR3 is 12 residues long. Comments on this clone: Antigen unknown.

This specimen was peripheral blood, taken in a trial of Ad26.COV2.S vaccine versus placebo. The sequence derives from a person between 18 and 59 years old who received the Ad26.COV2.S COVID-19 vaccine or a placebo. This chain joins TRBV25-1 and TRBJ2-7, with a possible D match to TRBD1 (5 bases). The CDR3 here is CASNLRGYEQYF. The CDR3 DNA reads TGTGCCAGCAATTTAAGGGGTTACGAGCAGTACTTC.